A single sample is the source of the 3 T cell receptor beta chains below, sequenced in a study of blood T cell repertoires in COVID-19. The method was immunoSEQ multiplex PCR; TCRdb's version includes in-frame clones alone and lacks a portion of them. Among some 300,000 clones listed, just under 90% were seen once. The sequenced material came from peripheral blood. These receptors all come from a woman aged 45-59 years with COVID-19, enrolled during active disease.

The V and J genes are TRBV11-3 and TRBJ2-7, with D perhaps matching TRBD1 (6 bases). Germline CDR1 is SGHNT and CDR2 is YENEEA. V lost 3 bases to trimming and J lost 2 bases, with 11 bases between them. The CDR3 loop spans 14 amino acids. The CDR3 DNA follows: TGTGCCAGCAGCTTGATGGGACATACCTACGAGCAGTACTTC. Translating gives CASSLMGHTYEQYF.

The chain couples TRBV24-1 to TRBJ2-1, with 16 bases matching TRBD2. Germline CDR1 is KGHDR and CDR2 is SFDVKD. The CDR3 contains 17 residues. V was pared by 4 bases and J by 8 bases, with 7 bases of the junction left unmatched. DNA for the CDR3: TGTGCCACCAGTGACCGGGGACTAGCGGGAGGGTCCGATGAGCAGTTCTTC. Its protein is CATSDRGLAGGSDEQFF.

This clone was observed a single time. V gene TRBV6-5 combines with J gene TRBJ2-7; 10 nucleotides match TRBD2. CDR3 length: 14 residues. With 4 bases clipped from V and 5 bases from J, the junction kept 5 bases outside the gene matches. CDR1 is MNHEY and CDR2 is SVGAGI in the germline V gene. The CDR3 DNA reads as TGTGCCAGCAGTTCTAGCGGGAGTAAAAACGAGCAGTACTTC. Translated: CASSSSGSKNEQYF.